The source of this TCR beta chain is a study of T cells in Graves' hyperthyroidism and ophthalmopathy. Across the study: Before any treatment, at initial diagnosis, peripheral blood was collected.

As for this clonotype: Its antigen is as yet unknown.

The germline V and J ends were trimmed by 7 bases and 6 bases, with 21 bases remaining between them. The CDR3 contains 16 residues. CDR1 is MNHEY, CDR2 SVGEGT, per germline. Study results and limitations: The model anticipated ophthalmopathy a median about six months pre-onset.

Each person with ophthalmopathy scored at least 3 on the Clinical Activity Score, reached NOSPECS grade 4 or higher, and had been ill under 3 months. The PBMCs were sourced from fresh peripheral blood (about 9.7 ml). Using RNA transcripts as the source, TCR beta CDR3 regions were amplified. During a first-round RT-PCR of the TCR CDR3, the HTBI primer set was used. TCRdb re-derived calls from the multiplex PCR reads in MiXCR, one entry per CDR3 protein. Of about 520,000 distinct CDR3 sequences in the sample, roughly a quarter were seen once. Sequences were obtained from blood. The chain joins TRBV6-2 or TRBV6-3 to TRBJ2-2, with D maybe TRBD1 (5 bases). The TCR was taken from a woman younger than 45 with Graves' ophthalmopathy. CDR3 loop: CASTSRQGYLAGELFF. The CDR3 region has the DNA TGTGCCAGCACCTCCCGGCAGGGTTATTTGGCCGGGGAGCTGTTTTTT.